A single T cell receptor beta chain is shown here with its context. The antigen is not known. The CDR3 runs to 13 residues. In germline, CDR1 is MNHEY, CDR2 SVGAGI. J lost 4 bases, V lost 6 bases, and 3 bases had no gene match. This sample was included in a study of glioma-infiltrating T cells after dendritic cell vaccination. Study-wide background: Samples are from glioblastoma patients in Phase I and II dendritic cell vaccine trials. Monocyte-derived dendritic cells, cultured approximately seven days with IL-4 and GM-CSF, were pulsed with autologous tumor lysate. Study results and caveats: No direct clonality-survival link was found; a diverse polyclonal response may matter.

The PCR used 60 V beta and 13 J beta primers. The protocol was immunoSEQ multiplex PCR, while the TCRdb copy is restricted to in-frame clones and leaves out a portion. This sample yields around 96,000 clones, of which about 80% are seen a single time; roughly 5.6% belongs to the top ten. Sequencing used blood, obtained before dendritic cell vaccination. This clonotype originated in a human donor with glioblastoma. J is TRBJ2-1 and V is TRBV6-5; 7 nucleotides agree with TRBD2. CDR3 bases: TGTGCCAGCAGACAGCGGGGATACAATGAGCAGTTCTTC. Its protein product is CASRQRGYNEQFF.